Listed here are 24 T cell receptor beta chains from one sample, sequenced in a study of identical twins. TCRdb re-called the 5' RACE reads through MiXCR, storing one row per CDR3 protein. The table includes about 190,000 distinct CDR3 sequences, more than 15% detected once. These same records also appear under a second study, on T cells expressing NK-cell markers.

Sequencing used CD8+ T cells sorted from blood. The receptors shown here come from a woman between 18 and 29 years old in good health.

CDR3 amino acids: CSASTSGGGFGEQYF. The DNA for the CDR3 is TGCAGTGCTAGCACTAGCGGGGGTGGGTTTGGCGAGCAGTACTTC. The chain couples TRBV20-1 to TRBJ2-7; 11 bases map to TRBD2. The junction had 10 bases not matched to a gene; V was cut back by 3 bases and J by 6 bases. There are 15 residues in the CDR3. The V gene's germline CDR1 is DFQATT and CDR2 SNEGSKA (reference sequence).

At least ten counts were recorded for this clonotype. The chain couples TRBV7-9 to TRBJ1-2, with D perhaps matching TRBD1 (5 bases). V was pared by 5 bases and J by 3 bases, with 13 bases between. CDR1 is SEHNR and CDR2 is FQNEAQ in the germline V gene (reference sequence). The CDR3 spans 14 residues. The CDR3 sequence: CASSLGEPYYGYTF. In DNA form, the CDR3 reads TGTGCCAGCAGCCTGGGGGAGCCATACTATGGCTACACCTTC.

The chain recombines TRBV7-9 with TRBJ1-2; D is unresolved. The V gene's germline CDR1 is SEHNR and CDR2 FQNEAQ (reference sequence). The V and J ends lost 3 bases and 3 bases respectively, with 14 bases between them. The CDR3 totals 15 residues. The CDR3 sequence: CASSFAVRYDYGYTF. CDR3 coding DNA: TGTGCCAGCAGCTTCGCGGTTCGTTATGACTATGGCTACACCTTC.

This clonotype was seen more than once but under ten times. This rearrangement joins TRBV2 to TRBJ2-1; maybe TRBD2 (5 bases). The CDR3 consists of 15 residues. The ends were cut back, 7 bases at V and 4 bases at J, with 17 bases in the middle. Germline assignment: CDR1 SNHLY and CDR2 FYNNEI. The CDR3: CASTGLLDPYNEQFF. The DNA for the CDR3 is TGTGCCAGCACCGGACTCCTGGATCCTTACAATGAGCAGTTCTTC.

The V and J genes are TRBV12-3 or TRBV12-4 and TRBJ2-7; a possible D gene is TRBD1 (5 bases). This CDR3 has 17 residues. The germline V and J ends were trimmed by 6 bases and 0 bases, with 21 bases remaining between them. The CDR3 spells CASSPRSDRSSSYEQYF. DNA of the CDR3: TGTGCCAGCAGCCCTAGATCCGACAGATCCTCCTCCTACGAGCAGTACTTC.

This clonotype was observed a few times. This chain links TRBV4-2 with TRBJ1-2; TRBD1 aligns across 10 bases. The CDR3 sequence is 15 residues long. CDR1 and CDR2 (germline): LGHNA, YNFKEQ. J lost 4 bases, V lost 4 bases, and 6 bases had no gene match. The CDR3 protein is CASSPGQGWLYGYTF. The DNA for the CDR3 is TGTGCCAGCAGCCCGGGACAGGGGTGGCTCTATGGCTACACCTTC.

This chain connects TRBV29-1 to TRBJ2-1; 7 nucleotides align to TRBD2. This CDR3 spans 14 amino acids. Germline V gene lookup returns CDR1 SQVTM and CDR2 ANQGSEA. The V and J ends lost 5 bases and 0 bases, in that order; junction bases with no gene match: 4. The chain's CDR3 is CSVSSGSSYNEQFF. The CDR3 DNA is TGCAGCGTTTCTAGCGGTAGCTCCTACAATGAGCAGTTCTTC.

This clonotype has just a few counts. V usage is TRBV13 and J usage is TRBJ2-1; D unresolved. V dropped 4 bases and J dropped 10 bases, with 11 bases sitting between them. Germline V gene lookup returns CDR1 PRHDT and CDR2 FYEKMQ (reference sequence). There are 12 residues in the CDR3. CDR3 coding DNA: TGTGCCAGCAGCTCCGACTCTAAAGAGCAGTTCTTC. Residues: CASSSDSKEQFF. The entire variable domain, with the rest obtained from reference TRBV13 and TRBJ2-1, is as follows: AAGVIQSPRHLIKEKRETATLKCYPIPRHDTVYWYQQGPGQDPQFLISFYEKMQSDKGSIPDRFSAQQFSDYHSELNMSSLELGDSALYFCASSSDSKEQFFGPGTRLTVL.

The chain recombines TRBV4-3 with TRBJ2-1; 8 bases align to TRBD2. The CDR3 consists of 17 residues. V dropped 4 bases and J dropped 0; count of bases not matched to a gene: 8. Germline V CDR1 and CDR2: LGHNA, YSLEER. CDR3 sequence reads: CASSRSPGTSSYNEQFF. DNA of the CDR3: TGCGCCAGCAGCCGCAGCCCCGGGACTAGCTCCTACAATGAGCAGTTCTTC.

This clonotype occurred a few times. This chain's CDR3 is CASSYFTAGTSSADTQYF. CDR3 sequence (DNA): TGTGCCAGCAGTTACTTCACCGCCGGGACTAGCTCCGCAGATACGCAGTATTTT. The chain couples TRBV6-2 or TRBV6-3 to TRBJ2-3; 9 bases align to TRBD2. The CDR3 totals 18 residues. Germline V CDR1 and CDR2: MNHEY, SVGEGT. V trimming: 1 base; J trimming: 4 bases; junction bases outside the gene matches: 12.

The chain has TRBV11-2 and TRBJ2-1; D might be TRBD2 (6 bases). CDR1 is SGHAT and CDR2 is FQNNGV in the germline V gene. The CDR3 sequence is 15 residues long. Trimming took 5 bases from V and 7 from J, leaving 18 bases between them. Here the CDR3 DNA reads TGTGCCAGCAGCCCCGGACGGGGAGGTAAGAATGAGCAGTTCTTC. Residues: CASSPGRGGKNEQFF.

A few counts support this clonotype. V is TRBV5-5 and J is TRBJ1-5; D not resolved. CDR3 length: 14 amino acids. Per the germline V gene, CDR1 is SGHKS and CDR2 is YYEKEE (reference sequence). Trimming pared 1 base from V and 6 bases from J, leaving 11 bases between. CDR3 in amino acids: CASSLSGAPQPQHF. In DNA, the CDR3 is TGTGCCAGCAGCTTGAGTGGAGCACCTCAGCCCCAGCATTTT.

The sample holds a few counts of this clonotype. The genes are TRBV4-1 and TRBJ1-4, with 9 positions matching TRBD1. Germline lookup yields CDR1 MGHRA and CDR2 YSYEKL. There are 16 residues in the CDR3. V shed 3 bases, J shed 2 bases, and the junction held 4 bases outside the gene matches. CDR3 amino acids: CASSQLQGATNEKLFF. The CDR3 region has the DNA TGCGCCAGCAGCCAGTTACAGGGGGCGACTAATGAAAAACTGTTTTTT.

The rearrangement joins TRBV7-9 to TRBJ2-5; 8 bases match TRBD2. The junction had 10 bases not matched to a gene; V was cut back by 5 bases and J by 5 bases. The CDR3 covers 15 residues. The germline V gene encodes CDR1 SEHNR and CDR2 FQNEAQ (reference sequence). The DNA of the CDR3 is TGTGCCAGCAGCGTGGCGGGACTAGGGTGGGAGACCCAGTACTTC. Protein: CASSVAGLGWETQYF.

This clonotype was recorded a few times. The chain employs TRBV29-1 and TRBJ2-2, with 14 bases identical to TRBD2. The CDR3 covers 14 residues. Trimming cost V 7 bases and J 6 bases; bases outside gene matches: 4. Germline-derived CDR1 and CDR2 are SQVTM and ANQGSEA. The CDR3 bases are TGCAGCGCACGACTAGCGGGAGGGTCCGGGGAGCTGTTTTTT. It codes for CSARLAGGSGELFF.

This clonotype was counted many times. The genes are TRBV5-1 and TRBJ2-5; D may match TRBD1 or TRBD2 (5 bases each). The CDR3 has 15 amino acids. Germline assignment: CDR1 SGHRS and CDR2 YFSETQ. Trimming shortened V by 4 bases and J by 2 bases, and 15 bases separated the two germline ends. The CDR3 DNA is TGCGCCAGCAGCCCCTGGGACCAAGAACAAGAGACCCAGTACTTC. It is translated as CASSPWDQEQETQYF.

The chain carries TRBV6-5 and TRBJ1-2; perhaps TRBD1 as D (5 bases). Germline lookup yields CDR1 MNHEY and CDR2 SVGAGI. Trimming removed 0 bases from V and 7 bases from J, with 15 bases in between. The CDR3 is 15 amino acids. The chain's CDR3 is CASSYSGGGLSGYTF. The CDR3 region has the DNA TGTGCCAGCAGTTACTCGGGGGGGGGATTGAGTGGCTACACCTTC.

The CDR3, as DNA: TGCGCCACCCGACAGGGCACAAGTGAGCAGTTCTTC. Encoded protein: CATRQGTSEQFF. The chain is built from TRBV4-1 and TRBJ2-1, with 7 bases lining up with TRBD1. CDR1 is MGHRA and CDR2 is YSYEKL in the germline V gene. V lost 10 bases and J lost 9; bases outside the gene matches: 9. The CDR3 contains 12 residues.

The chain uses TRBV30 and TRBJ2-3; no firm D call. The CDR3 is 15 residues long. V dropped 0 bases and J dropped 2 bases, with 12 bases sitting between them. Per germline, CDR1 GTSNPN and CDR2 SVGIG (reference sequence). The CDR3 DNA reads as TGTGCCTGGAGTGTATCGGGTAGCCTCACAGATACGCAGTATTTT. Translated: CAWSVSGSLTDTQYF.

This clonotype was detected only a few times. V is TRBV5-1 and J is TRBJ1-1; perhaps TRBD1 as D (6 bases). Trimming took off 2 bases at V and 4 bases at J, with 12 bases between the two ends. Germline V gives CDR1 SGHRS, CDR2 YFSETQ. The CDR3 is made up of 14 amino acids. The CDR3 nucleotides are TGCGCCAGCAGCTTCAGGGGTACAGGCACTGAAGCTTTCTTT. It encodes CASSFRGTGTEAFF.

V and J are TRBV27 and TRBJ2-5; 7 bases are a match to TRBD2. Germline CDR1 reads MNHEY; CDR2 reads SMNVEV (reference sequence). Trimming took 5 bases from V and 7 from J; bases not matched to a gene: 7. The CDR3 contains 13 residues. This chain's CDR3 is CASSRERGATQYF. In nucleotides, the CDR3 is TGTGCCAGCAGTCGAGAGCGGGGAGCGACCCAGTACTTC.

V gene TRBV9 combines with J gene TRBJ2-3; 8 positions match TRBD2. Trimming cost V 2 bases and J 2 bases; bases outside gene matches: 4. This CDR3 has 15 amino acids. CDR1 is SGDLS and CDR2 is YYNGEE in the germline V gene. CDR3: CASSVPGGPTDTQYF. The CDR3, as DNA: TGTGCCAGCAGCGTCCCGGGGGGGCCCACAGATACGCAGTATTTT.

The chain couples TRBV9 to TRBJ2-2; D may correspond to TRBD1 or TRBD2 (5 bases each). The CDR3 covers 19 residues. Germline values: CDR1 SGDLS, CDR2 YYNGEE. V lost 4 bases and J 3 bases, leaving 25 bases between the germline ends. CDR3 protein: CASSYPGTEVPEDTGELFF. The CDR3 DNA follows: TGTGCCAGCAGCTACCCCGGGACCGAGGTTCCGGAGGACACCGGGGAGCTGTTTTTT.

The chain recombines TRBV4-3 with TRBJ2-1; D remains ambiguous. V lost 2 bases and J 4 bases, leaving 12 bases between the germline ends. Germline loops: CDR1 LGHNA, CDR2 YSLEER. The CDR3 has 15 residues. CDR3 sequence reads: CASSQSGDGYNEQFF. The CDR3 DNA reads TGCGCCAGCAGCCAATCCGGAGACGGATACAATGAGCAGTTCTTC.